The sequence of this T cell receptor beta chain was determined in a study of T cell responses to AZD1222 COVID-19 vaccine. Study-wide results and limits: Distributed over spike, vaccine-associated CD4 TCRs predominated at 160-218 and 743-854.

The CDR3 is 13 amino acids. CDR1 MNHNY and CDR2 SVGAGI come from the germline V gene (reference sequence). V was trimmed by 4 bases and J by 3 bases, leaving 8 bases between them. Assay: immunoSEQ multiplex PCR; the TCRdb copy retains only in-frame clones and omits some. The table includes over 90,000 clones, 85% to 90% detected once. Of note for this clone: Antigen specificity is unknown.

The TCR sequence derives from an adult who received the AZD1222 COVID-19 vaccine. The sequencing used peripheral blood, collected 28 days after the second AZD1222 dose. This chain joins TRBV6-6 and TRBJ2-3; D ambiguous. The CDR3 bases are TGTGCCAGCAGTTTAGGTAATACAGATACGCAGTATTTT. Translating gives CASSLGNTDTQYF.